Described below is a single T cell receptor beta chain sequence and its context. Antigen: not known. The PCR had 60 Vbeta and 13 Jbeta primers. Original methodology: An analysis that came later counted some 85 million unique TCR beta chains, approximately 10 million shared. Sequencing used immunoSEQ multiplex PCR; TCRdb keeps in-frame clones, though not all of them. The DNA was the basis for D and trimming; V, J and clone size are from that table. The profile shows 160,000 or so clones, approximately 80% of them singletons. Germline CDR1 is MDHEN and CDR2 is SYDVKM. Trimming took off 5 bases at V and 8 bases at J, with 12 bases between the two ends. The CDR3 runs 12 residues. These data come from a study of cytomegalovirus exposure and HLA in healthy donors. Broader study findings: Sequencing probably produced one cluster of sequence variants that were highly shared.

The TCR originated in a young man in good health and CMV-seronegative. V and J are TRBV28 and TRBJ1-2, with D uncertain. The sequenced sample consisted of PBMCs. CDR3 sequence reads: CASSGIGGGYTF. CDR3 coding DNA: TGTGCCAGCAGTGGAATAGGAGGAGGCTACACCTTC.